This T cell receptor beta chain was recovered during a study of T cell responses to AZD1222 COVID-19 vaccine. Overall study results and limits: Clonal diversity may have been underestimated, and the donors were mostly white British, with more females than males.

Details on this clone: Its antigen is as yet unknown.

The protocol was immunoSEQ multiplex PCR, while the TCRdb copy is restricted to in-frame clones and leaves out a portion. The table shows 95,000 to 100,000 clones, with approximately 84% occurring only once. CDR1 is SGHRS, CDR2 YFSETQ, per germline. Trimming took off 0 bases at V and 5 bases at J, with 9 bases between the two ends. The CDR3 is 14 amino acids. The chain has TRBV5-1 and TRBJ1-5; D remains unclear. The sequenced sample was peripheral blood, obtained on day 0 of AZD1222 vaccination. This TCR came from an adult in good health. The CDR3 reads CASSLDHWDQPQHF. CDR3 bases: TGCGCCAGCAGCTTGGACCATTGGGATCAGCCCCAGCATTTT.